Listed below are T cell receptor beta chains from one sample, sequenced in a study of Tregs in tolerant kidney transplant recipients. Data came from immunoSEQ multiplex PCR; TCRdb stores just in-frame clones and leaves some out. The profile shows tens of thousands of clones, less than 98% of them singletons. The material was Tregs from blood, obtained before the transplant. The receptor set was obtained from a human donor who received a combined kidney and bone marrow transplant. Both conserved end residues are trimmed from each CDR3.

J,V,CDR3
TRBJ2-1,TRBV9,ASSAGGSSYNEQF
TRBJ2-2,TRBV6-5,ASKTGGGAPGELF
TRBJ2-3,TRBV18,ASSQGAGTDTQY
TRBJ2-7,TRBV29-1,SVEGSQDTYEQY
TRBJ2-1,TRBV29-1,SVGSLSPIEQF
TRBJ1-2,TRBV6-5,ASRIPGTGFGYT
TRBJ2-1,TRBV7-8,ASRRSGTGSYNEQF
TRBJ2-7,TRBV25-1,ASSDPLQDVYEQY
TRBJ2-3,TRBV25-1,ASSEFWQGNPGTQY
TRBJ2-7,TRBV11-2,ASSLELGPYEQY
TRBJ2-7,TRBV6-1,ASRQLAAYEQY
TRBJ2-2,TRBV2,ASSGRGIRNTGELF
TRBJ1-3,TRBV6-6,ASSSIGSGNTIY
TRBJ2-2,TRBV6-6,ASRRTSGINTGELF
TRBJ1-5,TRBV5-1,ASSSRENQPQH
TRBJ2-3,TRBV5-1,ASRQSTDTQY
TRBJ2-5,TRBV5-5,ASSFRLAGAQETQY
TRBJ2-7,TRBV5-4,ASSPGGGNEQY
TRBJ2-5,TRBV5-1,ASSLGGLAGETQY
TRBJ1-4,TRBV28,ASSFGGATNEKLF
TRBJ2-3,TRBV7-6,ASSDRAGGGTDTQY
TRBJ1-2,TRBV2,AKTGAGYGYT